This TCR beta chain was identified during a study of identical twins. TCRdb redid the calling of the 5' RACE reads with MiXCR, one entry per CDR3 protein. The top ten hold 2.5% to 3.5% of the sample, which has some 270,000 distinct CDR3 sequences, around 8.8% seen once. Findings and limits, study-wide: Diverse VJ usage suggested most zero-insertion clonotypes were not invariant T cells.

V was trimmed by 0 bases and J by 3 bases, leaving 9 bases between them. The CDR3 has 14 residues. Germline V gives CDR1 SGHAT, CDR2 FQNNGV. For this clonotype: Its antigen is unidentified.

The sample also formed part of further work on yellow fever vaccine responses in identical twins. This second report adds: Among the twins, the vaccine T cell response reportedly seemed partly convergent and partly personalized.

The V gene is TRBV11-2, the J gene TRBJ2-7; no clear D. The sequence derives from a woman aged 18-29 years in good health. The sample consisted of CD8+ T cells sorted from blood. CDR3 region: CASSLDGQLYEQYF. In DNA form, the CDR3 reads TGTGCCAGCAGCTTAGACGGGCAACTCTACGAGCAGTACTTC.